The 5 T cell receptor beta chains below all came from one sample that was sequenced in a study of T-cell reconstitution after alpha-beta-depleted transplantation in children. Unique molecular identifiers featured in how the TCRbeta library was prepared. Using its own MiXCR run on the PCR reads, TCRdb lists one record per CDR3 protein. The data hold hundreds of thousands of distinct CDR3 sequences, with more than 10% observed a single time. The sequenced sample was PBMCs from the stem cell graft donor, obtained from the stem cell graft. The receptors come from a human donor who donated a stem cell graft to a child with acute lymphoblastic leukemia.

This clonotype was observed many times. DNA of the CDR3: TGTGCCAGCAGCTTGGGAGTTGACACCGTTTATGAGCAGTTCTTC. Protein product: CASSLGVDTVYEQFF. This sequence joins TRBV5-5 and TRBJ2-1; no clear D gene. Germline CDR1 SGHKS, CDR2 YYEKEE (reference sequence). Trimming took off 0 bases at V and 8 bases at J, with 15 bases between the two ends. The CDR3 sequence is 15 residues long.

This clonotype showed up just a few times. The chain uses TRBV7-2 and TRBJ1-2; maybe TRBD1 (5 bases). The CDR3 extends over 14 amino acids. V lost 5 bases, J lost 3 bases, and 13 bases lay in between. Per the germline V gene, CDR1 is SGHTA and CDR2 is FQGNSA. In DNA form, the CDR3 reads TGTGCCAGCAGCCCAGGGAAAGGCGACTATGGCTACACCTTC. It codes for CASSPGKGDYGYTF.

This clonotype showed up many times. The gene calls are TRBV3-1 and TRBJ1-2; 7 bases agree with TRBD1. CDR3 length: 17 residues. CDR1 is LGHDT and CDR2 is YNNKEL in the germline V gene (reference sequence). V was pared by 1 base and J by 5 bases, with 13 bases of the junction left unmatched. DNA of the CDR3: TGTGCCAGCAGCCAAGTAAGTGGGACAGAAGTTCTATATGGCTACACCTTC. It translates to CASSQVSGTEVLYGYTF.

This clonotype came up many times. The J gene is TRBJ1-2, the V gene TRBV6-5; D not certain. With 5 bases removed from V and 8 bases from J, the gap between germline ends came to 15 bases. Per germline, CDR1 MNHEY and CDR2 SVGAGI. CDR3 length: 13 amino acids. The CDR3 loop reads CASSPLGSDGYTF. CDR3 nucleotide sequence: TGTGCCAGCAGTCCCTTGGGTAGTGACGGCTACACCTTC.

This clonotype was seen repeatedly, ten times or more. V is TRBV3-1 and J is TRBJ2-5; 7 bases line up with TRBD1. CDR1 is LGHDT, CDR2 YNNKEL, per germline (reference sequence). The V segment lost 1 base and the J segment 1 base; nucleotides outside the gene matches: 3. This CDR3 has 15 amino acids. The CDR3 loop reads CASSQGQGIQETQYF. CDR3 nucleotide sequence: TGTGCCAGCAGCCAAGGACAGGGAATCCAAGAGACCCAGTACTTC.